These T cell receptor beta chains were read from a single sample in a study of T cells and Merkel cell carcinoma outcomes. TCRdb keeps only in-frame clones here, not all; method: immunoSEQ multiplex PCR. The sample holds some 19,000 clones, over 75% seen once. Sequenced sample: tumor tissue from Merkel cell carcinoma. The receptors derive from a human donor with Merkel cell carcinoma. The CDR3 runs from the conserved cysteine through the conserved F or W. A D gene is named only where the DNA matches it firmly. For some rows the clone size is stated as once, few or many, or as a class when expanded; others skip it.

clone_size v_call d_call cdr3_aa
. TRBV2 . CASSEAERMNTEAFF
once TRBV27 . CASSPTRLVDEQFF
few TRBV6-6 . CASTHGTDSYEQYF
. TRBV9 . CASSVGGRPKNIQYF
. TRBV18 TRBD2 CASSPPLAGGLVEQYF
. TRBV7-6 . CASSLILPNEETQYF
few TRBV6-1 . CASNPRNSYEQYF
once TRBV4-1 TRBD1 CASTSTGALDTEAFF
few TRBV19 . CAREGVYEQYF
. TRBV4-1 TRBD1 CASSQRTGLNTEAFF
once TRBV6-5 . CASSPGLPYEQYF
. TRBV2 TRBD1 CASTPGQGGSPLHF
once TRBV10-3 . CAISDQQGVNQPQHF
. TRBV6-5 . CASSYVRDSPLHF
. TRBV5-1 . CASSPSSGFRSPLHF
. TRBV5-1 . CASSWTSEGTEAFF
. TRBV6-1 . CASSERRGPNTGELFF
. TRBV29-1 . CSVPERIYGYTF
. TRBV7-9 . CASSTLAFYEQYF
. TRBV19 TRBD1 CASSIDTPTGFEELFF
once TRBV2 TRBD2 CASSEFKTSGSYNEQFF
once TRBV6-6 . CASSYQRSYNEQFF
. TRBV19 . CASRRTLNTGELFF
. TRBV9 . CASSVLWGGTDTQYF
. TRBV7-9 . CASSEEWGASEETQYF
few TRBV18 . CASSPPGLNTGELFF
. TRBV18 TRBD2 CASSPRGRSSYNEQFF
. TRBV6-5 TRBD1 CASHRGTEAFF
few TRBV7-6 TRBD1 CASSLEAGGPYGYTF
. TRBV18 . CASSRLYQPQHF
. TRBV5-1 TRBD1 CASSLGQGIYEQYF
once TRBV27 . CASSFRRPFDYGYTF
. TRBV6-5 . CASRQAGSYEQYF
. TRBV13 . CASRERRGATEAFF
. TRBV19 . CASGSRETQYF
. TRBV5-1 TRBD1 CASSPLGTGGEKLFF
. TRBV29-1 . CSVREGVYTGELFF
. TRBV11-2 . CASGGGRASNVLTF
once TRBV23-1 . CASRHRQDTYEQYF
. TRBV27 TRBD1 CASSTRDSSDTQYF
. TRBV4-1 TRBD1 CASSQEKFVQGQETQYF
once TRBV5-1 . CASSFEGTNRETQYF
. TRBV7-9 TRBD1 CASSTGTGSEQYF
. TRBV15 . CATSRDRGTKGAQYF
. TRBV18 . CASSPDTGELFF